This T cell receptor (beta chain) was documented in a study of blood T cell repertoires in COVID-19. Using immunoSEQ multiplex PCR, the repertoire was profiled, and TCRdb retains in-frame clones only, with some absent. The table records approximately 500,000 clones, roughly 90% of them present only once. This study enrolled people aged about 18 to 90 from about 26 US geographic areas. The sample was PBMCs or T cells enriched from blood (not recorded which). This sequence originates from a woman aged 35 to 49 who had recovered from COVID-19.

CDR3 protein: CASSQEKGNSYNEQFF. The CDR3 nucleotides are TGTGCCAGCAGCCAAGAGAAGGGGAACTCCTACAATGAGCAGTTCTTC. This sequence joins TRBV3-1 (or the pseudogene TRBV3-2) and TRBJ2-1, with D possibly TRBD1 on 5 matching bases. This CDR3 spans 16 amino acids. Germline V gene data show CDR1 as LGHDT and CDR2 as YNNKEL (reference sequence). V lost 0 bases, J lost 0 bases, and 9 bases lay in between.